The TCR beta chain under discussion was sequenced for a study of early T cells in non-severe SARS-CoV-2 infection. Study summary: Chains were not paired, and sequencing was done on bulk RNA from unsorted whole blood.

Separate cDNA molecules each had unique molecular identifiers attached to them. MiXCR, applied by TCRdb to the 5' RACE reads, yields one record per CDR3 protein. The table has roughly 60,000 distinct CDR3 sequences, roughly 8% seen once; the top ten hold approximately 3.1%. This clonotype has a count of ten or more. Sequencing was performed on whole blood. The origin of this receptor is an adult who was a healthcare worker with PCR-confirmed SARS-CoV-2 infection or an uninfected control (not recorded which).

The CDR3 nucleotides read TGTGCCAGCACCGCGGGGGCGGATTATTCCTACAATGAGCAGTTCTTC. Protein product: CASTAGADYSYNEQFF. V is TRBV28 and J is TRBJ2-1; maybe TRBD2 (7 bases). With 7 bases removed from V and 1 base from J, the gap between germline ends came to 17 bases. The CDR3 has 16 residues. CDR1 is MDHEN, CDR2 SYDVKM, per germline.